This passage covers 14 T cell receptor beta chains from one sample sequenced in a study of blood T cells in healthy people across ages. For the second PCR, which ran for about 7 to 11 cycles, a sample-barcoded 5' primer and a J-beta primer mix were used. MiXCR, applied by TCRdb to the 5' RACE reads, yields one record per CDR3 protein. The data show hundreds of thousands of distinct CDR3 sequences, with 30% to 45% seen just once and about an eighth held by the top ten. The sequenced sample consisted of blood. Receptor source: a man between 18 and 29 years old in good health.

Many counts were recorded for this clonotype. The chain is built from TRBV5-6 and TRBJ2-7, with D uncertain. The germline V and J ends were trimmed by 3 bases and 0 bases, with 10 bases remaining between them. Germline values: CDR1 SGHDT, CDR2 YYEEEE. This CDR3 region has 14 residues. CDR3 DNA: TGTGCCAGCAGCTCGGCTGGAGTCTCCTACGAGCAGTACTTC. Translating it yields CASSSAGVSYEQYF.

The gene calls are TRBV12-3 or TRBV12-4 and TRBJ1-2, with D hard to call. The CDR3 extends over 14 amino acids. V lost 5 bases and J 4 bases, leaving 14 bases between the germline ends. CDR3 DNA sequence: TGTGCCAGCAGTCCCCATCGTGAGTCCTATGGCTACACCTTC. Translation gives CASSPHRESYGYTF.

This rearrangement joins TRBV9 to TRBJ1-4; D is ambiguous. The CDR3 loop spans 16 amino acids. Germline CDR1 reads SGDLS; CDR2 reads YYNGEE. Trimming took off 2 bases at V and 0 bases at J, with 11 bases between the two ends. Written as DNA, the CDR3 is TGTGCCAGCAGCGTGGGGATGGCAGCAACTAATGAAAAACTGTTTTTT. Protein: CASSVGMAATNEKLFF. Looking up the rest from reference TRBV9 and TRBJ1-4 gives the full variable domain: DSGVTQTPKHLITATGQRVTLRCSPRSGDLSVYWYQQSLDQGLQFLIQYYNGEERAKGNILERFSAQQFPDLHSELNLSSLELGDSALYFCASSVGMAATNEKLFFGSGTQLSVL.

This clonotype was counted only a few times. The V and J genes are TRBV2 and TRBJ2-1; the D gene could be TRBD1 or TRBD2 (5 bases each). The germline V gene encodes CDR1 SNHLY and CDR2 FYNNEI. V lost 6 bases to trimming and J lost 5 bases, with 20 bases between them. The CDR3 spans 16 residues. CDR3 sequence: CASRSQLVGAHNEQFF. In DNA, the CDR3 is TGTGCCAGCAGATCTCAACTAGTCGGGGCACACAATGAGCAGTTCTTC.

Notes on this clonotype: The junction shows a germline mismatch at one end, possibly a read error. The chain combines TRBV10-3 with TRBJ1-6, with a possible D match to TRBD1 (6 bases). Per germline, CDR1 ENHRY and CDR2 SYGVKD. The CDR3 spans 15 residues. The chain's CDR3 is CAIGVAGEEHSPLQF. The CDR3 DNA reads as TGTGCCATCGGGGTGGCAGGGGAAGAACATTCACCCCTCCAATTT.

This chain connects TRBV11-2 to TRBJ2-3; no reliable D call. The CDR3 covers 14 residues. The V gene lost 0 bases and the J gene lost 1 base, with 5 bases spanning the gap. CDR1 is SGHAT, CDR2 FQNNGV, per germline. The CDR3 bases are TGTGCCAGCAGCTTAGATTTCCGCACAGATACGCAGTATTTT. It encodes CASSLDFRTDTQYF.

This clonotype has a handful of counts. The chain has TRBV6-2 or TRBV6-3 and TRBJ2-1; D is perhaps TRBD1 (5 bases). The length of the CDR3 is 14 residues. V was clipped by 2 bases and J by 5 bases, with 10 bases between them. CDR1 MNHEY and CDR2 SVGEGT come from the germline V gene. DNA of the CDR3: TGTGCCAGCAGTTACGCACAGGCGGACAATGAGCAGTTCTTC. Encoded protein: CASSYAQADNEQFF.

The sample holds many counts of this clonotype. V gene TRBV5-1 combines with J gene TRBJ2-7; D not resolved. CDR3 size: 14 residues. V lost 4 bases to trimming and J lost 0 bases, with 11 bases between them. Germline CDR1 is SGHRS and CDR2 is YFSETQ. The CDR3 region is CASSGSLTSYEQYF. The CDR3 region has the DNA TGCGCCAGCAGCGGCTCTCTTACCTCCTACGAGCAGTACTTC.

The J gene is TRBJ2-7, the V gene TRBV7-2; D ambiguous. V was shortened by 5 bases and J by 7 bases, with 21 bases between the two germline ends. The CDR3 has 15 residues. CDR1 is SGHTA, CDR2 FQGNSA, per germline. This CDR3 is CASSIGPDAYNEQYF. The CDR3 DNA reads TGTGCCAGCAGCATCGGGCCAGATGCCTACAATGAGCAGTACTTC.

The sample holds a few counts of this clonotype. The CDR3 DNA reads TGTGCCAGCTGGGACATTGGAAACACCATATATTTT. Residues: CASWDIGNTIYF. The V and J genes are TRBV12-3 or TRBV12-4 and TRBJ1-3; maybe TRBD1 (6 bases). The CDR3 contains 12 residues. V gave up 8 bases and J gave up 3 bases, with 8 bases separating them.

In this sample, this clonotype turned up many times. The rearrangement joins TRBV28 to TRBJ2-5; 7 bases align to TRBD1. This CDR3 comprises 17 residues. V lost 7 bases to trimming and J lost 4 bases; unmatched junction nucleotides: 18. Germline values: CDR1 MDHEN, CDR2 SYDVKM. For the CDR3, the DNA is TGTGCCAGCATGACGGCTTCCACAGGGGTTTTTGGAGAGACCCAGTACTTC. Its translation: CASMTASTGVFGETQYF.

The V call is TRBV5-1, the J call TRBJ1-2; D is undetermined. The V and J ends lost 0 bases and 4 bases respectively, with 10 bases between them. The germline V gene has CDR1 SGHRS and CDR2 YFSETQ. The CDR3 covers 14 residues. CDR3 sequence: CASSLGASPYGYTF. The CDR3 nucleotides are TGCGCCAGCAGCTTGGGGGCATCCCCCTATGGCTACACCTTC.

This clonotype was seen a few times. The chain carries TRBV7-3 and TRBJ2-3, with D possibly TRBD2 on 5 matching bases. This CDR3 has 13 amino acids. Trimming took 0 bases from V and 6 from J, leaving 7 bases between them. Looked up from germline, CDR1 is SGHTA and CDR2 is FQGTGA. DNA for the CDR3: TGTGCCAGCAGCTTAACGAGGGAGGATACGCAGTATTTT. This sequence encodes CASSLTREDTQYF.

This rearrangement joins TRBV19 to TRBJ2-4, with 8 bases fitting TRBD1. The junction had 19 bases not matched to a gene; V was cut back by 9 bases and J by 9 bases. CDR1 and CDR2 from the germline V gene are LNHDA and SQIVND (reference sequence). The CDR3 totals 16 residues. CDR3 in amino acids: CASRAQGIGTGTIQYF. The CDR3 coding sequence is TGTGCCAGCCGGGCCCAGGGGATAGGGACAGGAACCATTCAGTACTTC.